A selection of T cell receptor beta chains follows, all from one sample in a study of monozygotic twins with cystic fibrosis. The table came from immunoSEQ multiplex PCR; TCRdb's copy has only in-frame clones and leaves some out. The repertoire holds approximately 14,000 clones, with approximately 85% as singletons. Sequencing input: blood. These receptors were collected from a boy younger than 18 with cystic fibrosis. The CDR3 runs from the conserved cysteine through the conserved F or W. The order of the fields is clone size, D gene, J gene, V gene, CDR3 DNA, CDR3 protein. A D gene is named only where the DNA matches it firmly. Clone size is stated in some rows and not others, as once, few, many or a class when expanded.

abundance: -; d_gene: TRBD1; j_gene: TRBJ1-1; v_gene: TRBV6-6; CDR3nt: TGTGCCAGCAAACCGGGACAGGCGAGCACTGAAGCTTTCTTT; CDR3aa: CASKPGQASTEAFF
abundance: few; d_gene: -; j_gene: TRBJ2-5; v_gene: TRBV7-7; CDR3nt: TGTGCTAGCAGCCAGCAGGGGAAAGAGACCCAGTACTTC; CDR3aa: CASSQQGKETQYF
abundance: -; d_gene: -; j_gene: TRBJ2-1; v_gene: TRBV5-6; CDR3nt: TGTGCCAGCAGCGCGGGGTGGGAGCAGTTCTTC; CDR3aa: CASSAGWEQFF
abundance: -; d_gene: TRBD2; j_gene: TRBJ2-1; v_gene: TRBV9; CDR3nt: TGTGCCAGCAGCGTAGCGGGAGGGCCCGGCAATGAGCAGTTCTTC; CDR3aa: CASSVAGGPGNEQFF
abundance: -; d_gene: -; j_gene: TRBJ2-5; v_gene: TRBV10-2; CDR3nt: TGCGCCAGCAGTGAGGGGTTCGCTACCCCAATAGAGACCCAGTACTTC; CDR3aa: CASSEGFATPIETQYF
abundance: -; d_gene: -; j_gene: TRBJ2-5; v_gene: TRBV11-1; CDR3nt: TGTGCCAGCAGCTTAGGGGCGGGCTGGGTCAGGGAGACCCAGTACTTC; CDR3aa: CASSLGAGWVRETQYF
abundance: -; d_gene: -; j_gene: TRBJ1-2; v_gene: TRBV6-1; CDR3nt: TGTGCCAGCACCCGCGGACGGAGTAGTGGCTACACCTTC; CDR3aa: CASTRGRSSGYTF
abundance: few; d_gene: -; j_gene: TRBJ2-1; v_gene: TRBV7-6; CDR3nt: TGTGCCAGCAGCCTTGGCCTGGACAATGAGCAGTTCTTC; CDR3aa: CASSLGLDNEQFF
abundance: -; d_gene: -; j_gene: TRBJ1-1; v_gene: TRBV18; CDR3nt: TGTGCCAGCTCAACCCGGGACAACACTGAAGCTTTCTTT; CDR3aa: CASSTRDNTEAFF
abundance: -; d_gene: TRBD1; j_gene: TRBJ1-5; v_gene: TRBV19; CDR3nt: TGTGCCAGTAGTATGACAGGGGGATACTATAGCAATCAGCCCCAGCATTTT; CDR3aa: CASSMTGGYYSNQPQHF
abundance: once; d_gene: -; j_gene: TRBJ2-5; v_gene: TRBV7-9; CDR3nt: TGTGCCAGCAGCTTAGATTTGTCGGAGACCCAGTACTTC; CDR3aa: CASSLDLSETQYF
abundance: -; d_gene: -; j_gene: TRBJ1-6; v_gene: TRBV5-6; CDR3nt: TGTGCCAGCAGCCGGGAACCTTACAATTCACCCCTCCACTTT; CDR3aa: CASSREPYNSPLHF
abundance: -; d_gene: TRBD1; j_gene: TRBJ1-2; v_gene: TRBV30; CDR3nt: TGTGCCTGGGGGACAGTTAACTATGGCTACACCTTC; CDR3aa: CAWGTVNYGYTF
abundance: -; d_gene: -; j_gene: TRBJ2-3; v_gene: TRBV7-2; CDR3nt: TGTGCCAGCAGCTTGTGGGCCATGACTACAGATACGCAGTATTTT; CDR3aa: CASSLWAMTTDTQYF
abundance: -; d_gene: -; j_gene: TRBJ1-2; v_gene: TRBV10-1; CDR3nt: TGCGCCAGCAGTATCGCCCTGCTGTACCAAGGGGTTAGAGAAGACTATGGCTACACCTTC; CDR3aa: CASSIALLYQGVREDYGYTF
abundance: -; d_gene: -; j_gene: TRBJ1-3; v_gene: TRBV5-1; CDR3nt: TGCGCCAGCAGCTTGGGCGGGGGTACTTATGGAAACACCATATATTTT; CDR3aa: CASSLGGGTYGNTIYF
abundance: -; d_gene: TRBD1; j_gene: TRBJ2-1; v_gene: TRBV4-1; CDR3nt: TGCGCCAGCAGCCAACGGACAGGCGGACTGATCCAGAGCTCCTACAATGAGCAGTTCTTC; CDR3aa: CASSQRTGGLIQSSYNEQFF
abundance: -; d_gene: -; j_gene: TRBJ1-1; v_gene: TRBV7-9; CDR3nt: TGTGCCAGCAGCTTTGGAATGAACACTGAAGCTTTCTTT; CDR3aa: CASSFGMNTEAFF
abundance: -; d_gene: -; j_gene: TRBJ1-3; v_gene: TRBV7-2; CDR3nt: TGTGCCAGCAGCTTAGTGCCCAGCAGCCCCTCTGGAAACACCATATATTTT; CDR3aa: CASSLVPSSPSGNTIYF
abundance: few; d_gene: -; j_gene: TRBJ1-1; v_gene: TRBV30; CDR3nt: TGTGCCTGGAGTGTCCCAGCCGTGAACACTGAAGCTTTCTTT; CDR3aa: CAWSVPAVNTEAFF
abundance: -; d_gene: -; j_gene: TRBJ2-7; v_gene: TRBV19; CDR3nt: TGTGCCAGTAGTATCCGAGGGAGTTATTACGAGCAGTACTTC; CDR3aa: CASSIRGSYYEQYF
abundance: -; d_gene: TRBD2; j_gene: TRBJ2-3; v_gene: TRBV19; CDR3nt: TGTGCCAGTAGTATACCTAGCGGGGGAGCAGATACGCAGTATTTT; CDR3aa: CASSIPSGGADTQYF
abundance: -; d_gene: -; j_gene: TRBJ2-7; v_gene: TRBV6-1; CDR3nt: TGTGCCAGCAGTAGACAAACAGGGATGTACGAGCAGTACTTC; CDR3aa: CASSRQTGMYEQYF
abundance: -; d_gene: TRBD1; j_gene: TRBJ1-2; v_gene: TRBV5-5; CDR3nt: TGTGCCAGCAGGGAATGGACAGGGAATGGCTACACCTTC; CDR3aa: CASREWTGNGYTF
abundance: -; d_gene: -; j_gene: TRBJ2-3; v_gene: TRBV11-2; CDR3nt: TGTGCCAGCACTGGCTCCACGAGGGGCACAGATACGCAGTATTTT; CDR3aa: CASTGSTRGTDTQYF
abundance: -; d_gene: -; j_gene: TRBJ2-1; v_gene: TRBV11-2; CDR3nt: TGTGCCAGCAGCCGTACCAATGAGCAGTTCTTC; CDR3aa: CASSRTNEQFF
abundance: few; d_gene: TRBD1; j_gene: TRBJ1-1; v_gene: TRBV10-3; CDR3nt: TGTGCCACCGGACAGGGGGGAAACACTGAAGCTTTCTTT; CDR3aa: CATGQGGNTEAFF
abundance: few; d_gene: -; j_gene: TRBJ1-2; v_gene: TRBV2; CDR3nt: TGTGCAACCAGGCCCGGGGGAGGAGGAGGCTACACCTTC; CDR3aa: CATRPGGGGGYTF
abundance: -; d_gene: TRBD1; j_gene: TRBJ1-1; v_gene: TRBV19; CDR3nt: TGTGCCAGTCGACAGGGGATGAACACTGAAGCTTTCTTT; CDR3aa: CASRQGMNTEAFF
abundance: few; d_gene: -; j_gene: TRBJ1-2; v_gene: TRBV6-1; CDR3nt: TGTGCCAGCAGTGGGGCAGAATCGCAAGGCTACACCTTC; CDR3aa: CASSGAESQGYTF
abundance: -; d_gene: -; j_gene: TRBJ1-5; v_gene: TRBV4-1; CDR3nt: TGCGCCAGCAGCCAAGGGCGGGGAGATCAGCCCCAGCATTTT; CDR3aa: CASSQGRGDQPQHF
abundance: -; d_gene: TRBD1; j_gene: TRBJ1-1; v_gene: TRBV7-9; CDR3nt: TGTGCCAGCAGCACACCCGGGACAGGGAACACTGAAGCTTTCTTT; CDR3aa: CASSTPGTGNTEAFF
abundance: -; d_gene: -; j_gene: TRBJ1-1; v_gene: TRBV15; CDR3nt: TGTGCCACCAGCAGTGTGGGGGATAAGAACACTGAAGCTTTCTTT; CDR3aa: CATSSVGDKNTEAFF
abundance: -; d_gene: TRBD2; j_gene: TRBJ2-3; v_gene: TRBV5-1; CDR3nt: TGCGCCAGCAGCTTGGTTGGTCTAGCGGGGGGCACAGATACGCAGTATTTT; CDR3aa: CASSLVGLAGGTDTQYF
abundance: few; d_gene: -; j_gene: TRBJ1-3; v_gene: TRBV5-1; CDR3nt: TGCGCCAGCAGCCGGGAAGGGGGCTCTGGAAACACCATATATTTT; CDR3aa: CASSREGGSGNTIYF
abundance: once; d_gene: -; j_gene: TRBJ1-1; v_gene: TRBV7-6; CDR3nt: TGTGCCAGCAGCTTCGGCGGAGAAGCGGCTGAAGCTTTCTTT; CDR3aa: CASSFGGEAAEAFF
abundance: -; d_gene: -; j_gene: TRBJ2-3; v_gene: TRBV7-9; CDR3nt: TGTGCCAGCAGCCCCCGTGGTCCTGATACGCAGTATTTT; CDR3aa: CASSPRGPDTQYF
abundance: -; d_gene: -; j_gene: TRBJ2-7; v_gene: TRBV5-4; CDR3nt: TGTGCCAGCAGCTTGGACGCGGGACCCACCTACGAGCAGTACTTC; CDR3aa: CASSLDAGPTYEQYF
abundance: once; d_gene: -; j_gene: TRBJ1-1; v_gene: TRBV2; CDR3nt: TGTGCCAGCAGACCCGTAGGGGCAGATATGAACACTGAAGCTTTCTTT; CDR3aa: CASRPVGADMNTEAFF
abundance: -; d_gene: -; j_gene: TRBJ2-6; v_gene: TRBV6-6; CDR3nt: TGTGCCAGCAGGGAGTGGGGGTCTGGGGCCAACGTCCTGACTTTC; CDR3aa: CASREWGSGANVLTF
abundance: -; d_gene: -; j_gene: TRBJ1-1; v_gene: TRBV6-5; CDR3nt: TGTGCCAGCAACGGCTTGCGGACGAACACTGAAGCTTTCTTT; CDR3aa: CASNGLRTNTEAFF
abundance: -; d_gene: -; j_gene: TRBJ1-1; v_gene: TRBV5-5; CDR3nt: TGTGCCAGCAGCCCCACGGGGTCTAGCACTGAAGCTTTCTTT; CDR3aa: CASSPTGSSTEAFF
abundance: -; d_gene: TRBD2; j_gene: TRBJ2-5; v_gene: TRBV7-7; CDR3nt: TGTGCCAGCAGCTTACTGGCGGGGGGTCAAGAGACCCAGTACTTC; CDR3aa: CASSLLAGGQETQYF
abundance: -; d_gene: -; j_gene: TRBJ1-4; v_gene: TRBV6-5; CDR3nt: TGTGCCAGCTCAAAACGGCAGGGTGTTGAAAAACTGTTTTTT; CDR3aa: CASSKRQGVEKLFF
abundance: -; d_gene: TRBD1; j_gene: TRBJ1-5; v_gene: TRBV7-9; CDR3nt: TGTGCCAGCAGCCTCGACAGGGAGGCGAGTCAGCCCCAGCATTTT; CDR3aa: CASSLDREASQPQHF
abundance: -; d_gene: -; j_gene: TRBJ2-2; v_gene: TRBV4-2; CDR3nt: TGTGCCAGCAGCCAAGAGGCGGGGGCTTACACCGGGGAGCTGTTTTTT; CDR3aa: CASSQEAGAYTGELFF
abundance: few; d_gene: -; j_gene: TRBJ2-7; v_gene: TRBV28; CDR3nt: TGTGCCAGCAGTTTTGGTTTGGGGAGACATCGGTACTTC; CDR3aa: CASSFGLGRHRYF
abundance: -; d_gene: -; j_gene: TRBJ1-4; v_gene: TRBV18; CDR3nt: TGTGCCAGCCGGGGGGCGGCTAATGAAAAACTGTTTTTT; CDR3aa: CASRGAANEKLFF
abundance: -; d_gene: -; j_gene: TRBJ1-4; v_gene: TRBV5-6; CDR3nt: TGTGCCAGCAGTTCTCATCACGCGAGGGAAAAACTGTTTTTT; CDR3aa: CASSSHHAREKLFF
abundance: -; d_gene: -; j_gene: TRBJ1-2; v_gene: TRBV6-1; CDR3nt: TGTGCCACAGGACAGCCTAACTATGGCTACACCTTC; CDR3aa: CATGQPNYGYTF
abundance: once; d_gene: TRBD1; j_gene: TRBJ1-2; v_gene: TRBV5-3; CDR3nt: TGTGCCAGAACAGGGGGACGTGGCTACACCTTC; CDR3aa: CARTGGRGYTF
abundance: few; d_gene: TRBD1; j_gene: TRBJ2-7; v_gene: TRBV27; CDR3nt: TGTGCCAGCAGTCTTGACAGGGGGTTGAACGAGCAGTACTTC; CDR3aa: CASSLDRGLNEQYF
abundance: -; d_gene: -; j_gene: TRBJ1-2; v_gene: TRBV7-2; CDR3nt: TGTGCCAGCAGCTTAGGGACGGGGAGGGGCTACACCTTC; CDR3aa: CASSLGTGRGYTF
abundance: -; d_gene: TRBD2; j_gene: TRBJ2-2; v_gene: TRBV2; CDR3nt: TGTGCCAGCAGTGAGACTAGCGGGAGATCCGGGGAGCTGTTTTTT; CDR3aa: CASSETSGRSGELFF
abundance: -; d_gene: -; j_gene: TRBJ2-3; v_gene: TRBV7-3; CDR3nt: TGTGCCAGCAGCTTCAAGGGGGCAGATACGCAGTATTTT; CDR3aa: CASSFKGADTQYF
abundance: few; d_gene: -; j_gene: TRBJ1-2; v_gene: TRBV5-1; CDR3nt: TGCGCCAGCAGCTTGGACGTGGGGATGGATGGCTACACCTTC; CDR3aa: CASSLDVGMDGYTF
abundance: -; d_gene: TRBD1; j_gene: TRBJ1-5; v_gene: TRBV19; CDR3nt: TGTGCCAGTAGTATAGACGGGACAGGGCGAAATCAGCCCCAGCATTTT; CDR3aa: CASSIDGTGRNQPQHF
abundance: -; d_gene: -; j_gene: TRBJ2-7; v_gene: TRBV7-8; CDR3nt: TGTGCCAGCAGTAGGCAGGGTCCCCACGAGCAGTACTTC; CDR3aa: CASSRQGPHEQYF
abundance: -; d_gene: TRBD2; j_gene: TRBJ2-7; v_gene: TRBV9; CDR3nt: TGTGCCGGGGGGAGGCGGGAGTCCCCCGAGCAGTACTTC; CDR3aa: CAGGRRESPEQYF